This TCR beta chain comes out of a study of cytomegalovirus exposure and HLA in healthy donors (TCRdb year 2017). As for the study more broadly: An earlier analysis of approximately 640 of the donors reported more than 250 Gb of sequence data and 120 million or so unique TCR beta sequences from some 180 million T cells. An early release that covered several hundred HLA-typed donors contained approximately 300 gigabases of sequencing data and around 80 million unique TCR sequences. Of the 398 genotyped donors, 65% to 90% fell in the genetic ancestry cluster associated with self-reported Caucasian donors. The study aimed to test whether signatures of past pathogen exposure could be identified by cataloging public T cell receptors. The T cell repertoires of some 670 subjects were profiled by immunosequencing and related to cytomegalovirus serostatus. In addition to the first cohort of roughly 700 subjects, a separate validation cohort of approximately 110 different subjects was used. High-throughput TCR immunosequencing, statistical association of individual TCRs with disease status, and machine learning were combined to predict cytomegalovirus infection status. In a later analysis, previously published TCR beta repertoires from several hundred donors were re-analyzed and high-resolution HLA genotyping was added so that TCR occurrence patterns could be studied. Rather than drawing on any new phenotypic data, the later analysis identified candidate immune exposures from TCR beta sequences and the way those sequences occurred across donors. To decide whether each TCR beta V gene segment behaved as functional or pseudogenic, an earlier analysis of some 600 of the donors relied on high-throughput TCR beta sequencing. Donor age, sex, ethnicity and CMV serostatus were compiled alongside the repertoire data. Genome-wide SNP genotypes for about 65% of the roughly 700 donors were used in a later genetic analysis, which treated that subset as a discovery cohort. Every repertoire in the discovery cohort had been generated on one and the same sequencing platform. Class I and class II HLA loci were covered by the typing at four-digit resolution. The number of typed donors differed by locus: about 620-630 for A, B, C, DRB1 and DQB1; approximately 520 for DQA1; 606 for DPA1; and roughly 470 for DPB1. Roughly 5 DR-DQ haplotypes were handled as single units for association and clustering, since linkage in the cohort was strong. On average, around 240,000 unique TCR beta nucleotide sequences were sequenced per donor among 398 genotyped donors of the cohort, with 15% to 20% of those sequences being non-productive.

On the study overall, not on this receptor specifically: Linkage disequilibrium might explain the correlated functional status among segregating V segments, but an unknown experimental factor could not be excluded. Most TCR sequences were seen in very few donors, while some public TCRs were found in many individuals. When HLA alleles, especially DR and DQ, strongly co-occurred, attributing TCR associations to individual alleles was difficult. At a false discovery rate of 0.05, a later analysis linked some 17,000 TCR beta sequences to specific HLA alleles. Presence/absence analyses assumed roughly uniform sequencing depth across donors, an assumption that may not hold. Compared with the roughly 600-donor mean, donors in an Asian-associated ancestry cluster had fewer N-insertions in productive TCRs, according to a later genetic analysis. In an earlier analysis of 587 of the donors, most TCR beta V segments appeared in productive rearrangements about 90% or about 30% of the time, broadly matching IMGT annotations. Because HLA typing was unavailable for some donors at each locus, only the typed subset was used in association tests. Some IMGT-functional V segments, including TRBV6-2 and TRBV6-3, could not be distinguished by the 87-base-pair reads and were therefore excluded. Compared with equally common non-associated chains, HLA-associated TCR beta chains in a later analysis were more clonally expanded and had lower generation probabilities. In the study, 150 to 200 TCR beta chains were listed as associated with cytomegalovirus. Because counts were too low, roughly 18 rarely observed V segments, including chromosome 9 orphons, were left out of the earlier analysis of some 600 of the donors. In both the original and validation cohorts, the classifier was reported to diagnose cytomegalovirus status with high specificity and sensitivity. A further reported finding was that TCR beta sequences accurately predicted the HLA-A and HLA-B alleles for most subjects in the first cohort. The authors suggested that the approach could potentially be generalized to other disease states and immunological phenotypes. According to a later analysis, most CMV-associated TCR beta chains appeared to be HLA-restricted, and the HLA associations seemed to be driven largely by CMV exposure. Several of the top co-occurrence clusters appeared to be linked to parvovirus B19, influenza, CMV and Epstein-Barr virus, according to a later analysis. The only immune exposure information available for the cohort was CMV serostatus. V-gene and J-gene trimming of TCR beta chains was associated with a missense DCLRE1C variant in a later genetic analysis, and the association was replicated in an independent cohort. A few of the identified cytomegalovirus-associated TCR beta chains were confirmed in vitro to be specific for cytomegalovirus antigens. The sequencing pipeline was judged likely to have produced a cluster of highly shared sequence variants as a technical artifact. According to a later analysis, TCR association rates differed among HLA loci, with DRB1 alleles showing the most associated TCRs and HLA-C alleles showing the fewest. In this cohort, only TCR beta chains were sequenced, and detectable features were limited by the absence of alpha or paired-chain data.

The cohort comprised 670 or so healthy bone marrow donors. At the time of sampling, all cohort members were nominally healthy, though unrecorded immune exposures were likely present. The donor tested CMV seronegative and was one of the 352 seronegative cohort members. A peripheral blood sample was provided by each donor, and peripheral blood mononuclear cells were used for TCR beta sequencing. Genomic DNA extraction from the blood cell samples was performed with the Qiagen DNeasy Blood Extraction Kit. Libraries were prepared through the immunoSEQ multiplex PCR assay. The multiplex PCR relied on a mix of 60 forward primers for TCR Vbeta segments and 13 reverse primers for TCR Jbeta segments. The CDR3 region of rearranged TCR beta genes was amplified from genomic DNA with a multiplex PCR assay. The amplified TCR beta libraries were sequenced on the Illumina HiSeq System as 87-base-pair reads. As for how the authors treated the data: A later analysis counted tens of millions of unique TCR beta chains across the 650 to 700 repertoires, and 9 million to 14 million of these chains were shared by at least two donors. Raw reads were error-corrected and collapsed into unique sequences with a nearest-neighbor algorithm that merged closely related sequences to remove PCR and sequencing errors. To assign V, D and J gene segments, CDR3 sequences were aligned to IMGT reference sequences. For a sequence to be retained, a match of at least six nucleotides was required to both a V gene segment and a J gene segment. A rearrangement was called productive if the CDR3 had no stop codons and remained in frame with V and J, and every other rearrangement was called non-productive. Following IMGT convention, CDR3 was defined as the stretch from the second conserved V-encoded cysteine up to the conserved J-encoded phenylalanine. The earlier analysis of about 570 of the donors excluded any sequence lacking an unambiguous match to a single V gene segment. In an earlier analysis of approximately 610 of the donors, V segments were called functional above 56.7% productive rearrangements and were called segregating when the between-donor standard deviation exceeded 5%. A statistical classification framework was built to diagnose cytomegalovirus status from the catalog of TCR beta chain sequences. V and J gene assignment, in a later analysis, came from comparing TCR nucleotide sequences with IMGT/GENE-DB human TR gene sequences. The TCRdist pipeline was used in a later analysis to assign CDR3 sequences and most-parsimonious VDJ recombination scenarios. In a later analysis, each TCR beta chain was defined by its CDR3 amino acid sequence together with its V-gene family, and reads without a unique V-gene family were excluded. As a way to deal with suspected cross-contamination and a sequencing artifact, a later analysis dropped more than 500 nucleotide sequences that were highly shared and had low generation probability. In a later analysis, a clonal expansion index for each public chain was calculated from normalized within-repertoire ranks of inferred template counts. A later analysis computed generation probabilities with a VDJ recombination model fitted to out-of-frame rearrangements, and checked the results against IGoR. In a later analysis, TCR-TCR, TCR-HLA and TCR-CMV co-occurrence was scored with hypergeometric tests, and a repertoire-size bias correction was applied to TCR pairs. A later analysis estimated false discovery rates by permuting HLA or CMV assignments 20 times. In a later analysis, co-occurring TCRs were grouped using DBSCAN, with TCRdist sequence similarity added in when clustering inside HLA-allele-positive subsets. Repertoires with fewer than 30,000 or more than 120,000 public chains were left out of co-occurrence clustering, as were four to six repertoires with anomalous nucleotide sharing. Not all clones reach the TCRdb copy of this immuneACCESS table, which keeps in-frame sequences only. Checked studies attribute under half of the gap to unresolved V genes and leave the rest unexplained. That table furnishes V, J and clone size, whereas the DNA furnished D and trimming. This sample comprises around 200,000 clones, around 88% of them detected only once. Approximately 0.31% of the sample is held by the ten biggest clonotypes.

From the germline V gene, CDR1 is SGHTA and CDR2 is FQGNSA. The junction shows trimming of 3 bases on V and 8 bases on J, plus 13 bases between the germline ends. From the cysteine through the phenylalanine, the CDR3 covers 14 amino acids. Only the CDR3 part of the read is kept: 42 bases, read in frame from the first base. In regard to this clone: What this receptor recognizes is not known. The input lacks base qualities; no much larger clone sits a single base away.

Specimen: PBMCs. The source is a woman aged 25 to 39 in good health and CMV-seronegative. This chain is built from TRBV7-2 and TRBJ1-4; the D gene cannot be resolved reliably. The nucleotide sequence is given as TGTGCCAGCAGCTTGAGTCTAATCGGGGAAAAACTGTTTTTT. Translated, this is CASSLSLIGEKLFF.